This T cell receptor beta chain came from a study of early T cells in non-severe SARS-CoV-2 infection (dated by TCRdb to the early 2020s). About the investigation overall: Bulk RNA from unsorted whole blood was used for TCR sequencing, so alpha and beta chains could not be paired.

Details on this clonotype: The antigen it recognizes is unknown. It has no much larger one-base neighbor in the sample; base qualities were not kept.

V is pruned by 8 bases and J by 4 bases, leaving 8 bases of the junction without a gene match. CDR1 and CDR2, per the germline V gene, are SGHVS and FQNEAQ. The CDR3 runs 14 residues from the cysteine to the phenylalanine. Only the CDR3 portion is preserved as DNA: 42 bases, with reading frame beginning at the first base. Library preparation used 5' RACE. Instrument on record: NextSeq 500. To correct for sequencing error and PCR bias, the TCR library protocol tagged individual cDNA molecules with unique molecular identifiers. Both TCR alpha and beta chains were sequenced, and tight co-correlation was observed between alpha and beta sequence abundances in each sample. From the authors' description of their analysis: Decombinator V4 was used to annotate the V gene, J gene and CDR3 of the TCR sequences. TCRs were defined as expanded if a significant change between any two time points was detected under a Poisson model with p below 0.0001. TCR abundances were normalised to the total number of TCRs sequenced per sample and were expressed as counts per million. TRAV1-2 paired with TRAJ12, TRAJ20 or TRAJ33 defined MAIT TCRs, while TRAV10 paired with TRAJ18 defined iNKT TCRs. A search of VDJdb, accessed on 1 November 2021, was run for TCRs annotated to CMV, EBV and SARS-CoV-2, with TCRs annotated for multiple antigens excluded. In TCRdb, the public reads were trimmed at Q25 with fastp and aligned with MiXCR, with productive beta chains retained. Merged by CDR3 protein, the rows form single entries marked with the most common genes and DNA. These V and J calls derive from TCRdb rather than the authors' analysis. For this sample there are around 27,000 distinct CDR3 sequences; roughly 6.6% appear just once. In total, the top ten clones hold roughly two fifths of the sample.

Study-wide conclusions, independent of this receptor: VDJdb matching was skewed toward anti-spike CD8 responses, so virus-specific expansions were likely underestimated and private and CD4 specificities were missed.

Set within a cohort of healthcare workers in London, UK, this nested case-control study involved weekly PCR testing of nasopharyngeal swabs along with blood sampling. Healthcare workers were recruited during the week of the UK lockdown, between 23 and 31 March 2020, and followed weekly for up to about 15 weeks. Here the chain combines TRBV7-8 and TRBJ2-3; 8 bases in between match TRBD2. The sequence was obtained from an adult who was a healthcare worker with PCR-confirmed SARS-CoV-2 infection or an uninfected control (not recorded which). What was sequenced was whole blood. The bases read TGTGCCAGCGCAGTCGGGAGGGGCCCAGATACGCAGTATTTT. Its translation reads: CASAVGRGPDTQYF.